These T cell receptor beta chains were read from a single sample in a study of a mutant IDH1 vaccine in newly diagnosed glioma. TCRdb keeps only in-frame clones here, not all; method: immunoSEQ multiplex PCR. This table holds 40,000 to 50,000 clones, 80% to 90% found once. Their specific antigens are unknown. This sample comprised PBMCs, obtained from a glioma patient whose treatment included an IDH1 peptide vaccine. The receptors originated from a man aged 40-50 years with glioma. CDR3s include the opening cysteine and the closing phenylalanine or tryptophan. The order of the fields is J gene, D gene, clone size, V gene, CDR3 protein, CDR3 DNA. The D gene is left open where the match is weak. Rows give clone size only sometimes, using once, few, many, or a class for an expanded clone.

TRBJ2-5 | TRBD2 | . | TRBV7-9 | CAYAGEEQTQYF | TGTGCCTATGCGGGGGAGGAGCAGACCCAGTACTTC
TRBJ1-1 | . | . | TRBV28 | CASSPVGESTEAFF | TGTGCCAGCAGTCCTGTGGGGGAGAGCACTGAAGCTTTCTTT
TRBJ2-7 | TRBD2 | . | TRBV15 | CATSRISGTSGSVYEQYF | TGTGCCACCAGCAGAATATCCGGGACTAGCGGGAGCGTCTACGAGCAGTACTTC
TRBJ1-1 | . | . | TRBV19 | CASTPGDVRPAFF | TGTGCCAGTACCCCCGGGGACGTGAGGCCCGCTTTCTTT
TRBJ1-4 | . | . | TRBV7-9 | CASSRGGYEKLFF | TGTGCCAGCAGTCGGGGGGGATATGAAAAACTGTTTTTT
TRBJ1-4 | TRBD1 | . | TRBV4-3 | CASSYQGATNEKLFF | TGCGCCAGCAGTTACCAGGGGGCAACTAATGAAAAACTGTTTTTT
TRBJ2-1 | TRBD2 | . | TRBV27 | CASSLLRERRNEQFF | TGTGCCAGCAGTTTATTGCGGGAGCGGAGAAATGAGCAGTTCTTC
TRBJ2-1 | TRBD2 | . | TRBV10-3 | CAISTEGGSNEQFF | TGTGCCATCTCAACTGAGGGCGGGAGCAATGAGCAGTTCTTC
TRBJ2-1 | . | . | TRBV5-1 | CASSLDVGGNEQFF | TGCGCCAGCAGCTTGGATGTGGGGGGAAATGAGCAGTTCTTC
TRBJ2-2 | . | . | TRBV9 | CASSVVGELNTGELFF | TGTGCCAGCAGCGTAGTTGGAGAGTTAAACACCGGGGAGCTGTTTTTT
TRBJ1-4 | . | . | TRBV28 | CASSPPVRKLFF | TGTGCCAGCAGTCCCCCTGTCCGGAAACTGTTTTTT
TRBJ2-7 | . | . | TRBV27 | CASSWGYEQYF | TGTGCCAGCAGTTGGGGGTACGAGCAGTACTTC
TRBJ1-1 | TRBD1 | . | TRBV9 | CASSKNRQGRTEAFF | TGTGCCAGCAGCAAAAATAGACAGGGGAGGACTGAAGCTTTCTTT
TRBJ2-6 | . | . | TRBV28 | CASSRLEAGANVLTF | TGTGCCAGCAGTCGGCTGGAAGCTGGGGCCAACGTCCTGACTTTC
TRBJ2-2 | . | . | TRBV2 | CASSPGGRLTGELFF | TGTGCCAGCAGTCCTGGGGGACGGCTCACCGGGGAGCTGTTTTTT
TRBJ2-4 | TRBD2 | . | TRBV7-9 | CASSLVGGGKNIQYF | TGTGCCAGCAGCTTGGTTGGGGGGGGCAAAAACATTCAGTACTTC
TRBJ2-7 | . | . | TRBV7-8 | CASSVSYEQYF | TGTGCCAGCAGCGTCTCCTACGAGCAGTACTTC
TRBJ2-2 | . | . | TRBV19 | CASSIHLGNTGELFF | TGTGCCAGTAGTATCCATTTGGGGAACACCGGGGAGCTGTTTTTT
TRBJ2-5 | . | . | TRBV15 | CATSRDDVAARETQYF | TGTGCCACCAGCAGAGATGATGTGGCAGCACGGGAGACCCAGTACTTC
TRBJ2-7 | . | . | TRBV5-4 | CASSLDRGGRMDEQYF | TGTGCCAGCAGCTTGGATAGAGGGGGGCGCATGGACGAGCAGTACTTC
TRBJ1-1 | TRBD1 | . | TRBV28 | CATLPPGQTFTEAFF | TGTGCCACCCTTCCGCCGGGACAGACATTCACTGAAGCTTTCTTT
TRBJ2-1 | . | . | TRBV10-3 | CAIGTSGPKVDEQFF | TGTGCCATCGGAACCTCGGGGCCCAAAGTAGATGAGCAGTTCTTC
TRBJ2-7 | TRBD1 | . | TRBV7-9 | CASSLRQGDEQYF | TGTGCCAGCAGCTTAAGGCAGGGGGACGAGCAGTACTTC
TRBJ2-1 | . | once | TRBV5-1 | CASSLTTSPYNEQFF | TGCGCCAGCAGCTTGACTACTAGCCCTTACAATGAGCAGTTCTTC
TRBJ2-2 | . | . | TRBV28 | CASMGRAIYTGELFF | TGTGCCAGCATGGGGCGGGCCATTTACACCGGGGAGCTGTTTTTT
TRBJ2-7 | TRBD2 | . | TRBV6-1 | CASRLAGAYEQYF | TGTGCCAGCAGGTTAGCGGGAGCCTACGAGCAGTACTTC
TRBJ1-1 | . | . | TRBV5-1 | CASSISGNTEAFF | TGCGCCAGCAGCATATCTGGGAACACTGAAGCTTTCTTT
TRBJ2-5 | . | . | TRBV19 | CASSRSVRETQYF | TGTGCCAGTAGTAGGTCAGTTCGAGAGACCCAGTACTTC
TRBJ2-6 | . | . | TRBV6-5 | CASSWVGAGGANVLTF | TGTGCCAGCAGTTGGGTAGGGGCGGGGGGGGCCAACGTCCTGACTTTC
TRBJ2-1 | TRBD2 | once | TRBV4-2 | CASSQIAGPRKAEQFF | TGTGCCAGCAGCCAAATAGCGGGTCCCCGGAAGGCTGAGCAGTTCTTC
TRBJ1-3 | . | . | TRBV19 | CASRLTGIPGNTIYF | TGTGCCAGTAGGTTAACAGGGATTCCTGGAAACACCATATATTTT
TRBJ2-7 | TRBD2 | . | TRBV13 | CASSFSQAGGYYEQYF | TGTGCCAGCAGCTTCTCTCAGGCGGGAGGATATTACGAGCAGTACTTC
TRBJ2-6 | . | . | TRBV6-1 | CASNSGANVLTF | TGTGCCAGCAATTCTGGGGCCAACGTCCTGACTTTC
TRBJ2-3 | . | . | TRBV6-5 | CASKYSVEDTQYF | TGTGCCAGCAAATACTCGGTTGAAGATACGCAGTATTTT
TRBJ2-7 | . | . | TRBV18 | CASSPRYEQYF | TGTGCCAGCTCACCGCGGTACGAGCAGTACTTC
TRBJ1-2 | TRBD1 | . | TRBV5-4 | CASRASGQGAGYGYTF | TGTGCCAGCAGGGCCTCGGGACAGGGGGCCGGGTATGGCTACACCTTC
TRBJ1-2 | TRBD1 | . | TRBV5-1 | CASSRTGTGGGYGYTF | TGCGCCAGCAGCCGTACCGGGACAGGGGGCGGGTATGGCTACACCTTC
TRBJ1-5 | TRBD1 | . | TRBV6-1 | CASDRGPYSNQPQHF | TGTGCCAGCGACAGGGGCCCCTATAGCAATCAGCCCCAGCATTTT
TRBJ2-7 | . | few | TRBV29-1 | CSVSPRGRGYEQYF | TGCAGCGTATCCCCTCGAGGCAGGGGATACGAGCAGTACTTC
TRBJ1-2 | . | . | TRBV11-1 | CASSSGTRYGYTF | TGTGCCAGCAGCTCCGGGACAAGATATGGCTACACCTTC
TRBJ2-3 | . | once | TRBV7-2 | CASSLAPGISTDTQYF | TGTGCCAGCAGCTTAGCGCCGGGAATTAGCACAGATACGCAGTATTTT
TRBJ2-3 | TRBD2 | . | TRBV4-2 | CASSQNAGTSGQTDTQYF | TGTGCCAGCAGCCAAAATGCCGGGACTAGCGGGCAGACAGATACGCAGTATTTT
TRBJ2-3 | TRBD2 | . | TRBV5-1 | CASILGTSGSTDTQYF | TGCGCCAGCATCCTCGGGACTAGCGGAAGCACAGATACGCAGTATTTT
TRBJ2-6 | TRBD1 | . | TRBV19 | CASTRFGTGSSGANVLTF | TGTGCCAGTACCCGATTCGGGACAGGATCCTCTGGGGCCAACGTCCTGACTTTC
TRBJ1-5 | . | few | TRBV7-2 | CASSFDRAQPQHF | TGTGCCAGCAGCTTTGACAGAGCACAGCCCCAGCATTTT
TRBJ2-3 | . | . | TRBV27 | CASSFVASTDTQYF | TGTGCCAGCAGTTTCGTCGCGAGCACAGATACGCAGTATTTT
TRBJ1-2 | . | . | TRBV27 | CASSYRNPGRSGYTF | TGTGCCAGCAGTTATCGGAACCCGGGAAGGAGTGGCTACACCTTC
TRBJ1-3 | . | . | TRBV21-1 | CASSKTPQGLGNTIYF | TGTGCCAGCAGCAAAACCCCCCAGGGGCTTGGAAACACCATATATTTT
TRBJ1-3 | . | . | TRBV5-1 | CASSLDGGSGNTIYF | TGCGCCAGCAGCTTGGATGGGGGGTCTGGAAACACCATATATTTT
TRBJ1-1 | . | few | TRBV19 | CASSIRAEAFF | TGTGCCAGTAGTATCAGAGCTGAAGCTTTCTTT